This passage covers 5 T cell receptor beta chains from one sample sequenced in a study of blood T cell repertoires in COVID-19. Assay used: immunoSEQ multiplex PCR; TCRdb lists only in-frame clones, some missing. This table holds about 180,000 clones, roughly 83% found once. Sequenced input: PBMCs or T cells enriched from blood (not recorded which). The receptors were gathered from a woman in her 30s who had recovered from COVID-19.

The chain links TRBV4-2 to TRBJ1-2, with unresolved D. Germline lookup yields CDR1 LGHNA and CDR2 YNFKEQ. There are 12 residues in the CDR3. V lost 8 bases, J lost 0 bases, and 7 bases lay in between. The CDR3 coding sequence is TGTGCCAGCGGCAACCCTAACTATGGCTACACCTTC. Translated: CASGNPNYGYTF.

The chain is built from TRBV7-9 and TRBJ2-1; no firm D call. The V and J ends lost 1 base and 4 bases respectively, with 5 bases between them. The CDR3 runs 13 residues. In germline, CDR1 is SEHNR, CDR2 FQNEAQ (reference sequence). The CDR3 DNA reads as TGTGCCAGCAGCTTAGACGAGTACAATGAGCAGTTCTTC. This sequence encodes CASSLDEYNEQFF.

The genes are TRBV7-6 and TRBJ2-1; 16 positions agree with TRBD2. V trimming: 1 base; J trimming: 9 bases; junction bases outside the gene matches: 3. Germline CDR1 and CDR2: SGHVS and FNYEAQ. The CDR3 runs 16 residues. Here the CDR3 DNA reads TGTGCCAGCAGCTTAGTAGGGACTAGCGGGGGGGCTGAGCAGTTCTTC. This sequence encodes CASSLVGTSGGAEQFF.

The chain uses TRBV11-3 and TRBJ2-1; D may be TRBD2 (6 bases). V lost 0 bases and J 5 bases, leaving 14 bases between the germline ends. The CDR3 runs to 16 residues. CDR1 SGHNT and CDR2 YENEEA come from the germline V gene. CDR3 in amino acids: CASSLEGWGGNNEQFF. For the CDR3, the DNA is TGTGCCAGCAGCTTAGAAGGTTGGGGCGGGAACAATGAGCAGTTCTTC.

The chain recombines TRBV7-9 with TRBJ2-7; D not certain. Germline V gene sequence: CDR1 SEHNR, CDR2 FQNEAQ (reference sequence). The CDR3 consists of 14 residues. Trimming pared 1 base from V and 0 bases from J, leaving 7 bases between. The DNA of the CDR3 is TGTGCCAGCAGCTTAGGGGCGAGCTCCTACGAGCAGTACTTC. This sequence encodes CASSLGASSYEQYF. The full variable domain, completed using reference TRBV7-9 and TRBJ2-7, is DTGVSQNPRHKITKRGQNVTFRCDPISEHNRLYWYRQTLGQGPEFLTYFQNEAQLEKSRLLSDRFSAERPKGSFSTLEIQRTEQGDSAMYLCASSLGASSYEQYFGPGTRLTVT.